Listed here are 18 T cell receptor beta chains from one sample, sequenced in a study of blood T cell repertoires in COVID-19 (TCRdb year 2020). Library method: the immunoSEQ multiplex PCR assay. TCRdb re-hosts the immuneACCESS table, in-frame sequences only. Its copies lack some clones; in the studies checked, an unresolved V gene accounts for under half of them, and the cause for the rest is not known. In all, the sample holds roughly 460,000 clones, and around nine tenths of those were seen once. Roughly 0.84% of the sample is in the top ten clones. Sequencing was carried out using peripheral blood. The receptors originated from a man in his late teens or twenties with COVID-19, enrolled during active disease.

For the CDR3, the DNA is TGTGCCAGCAGCTATGACAGGGTCGGTGAGCAGTTCTTC. Encoded protein: CASSYDRVGEQFF. This chain connects TRBV11-2 to TRBJ2-1, with 7 bases lining up with TRBD1. CDR1 and CDR2 from the germline V gene are SGHAT and FQNNGV. Unmatched junction bases numbered 6, after V lost 4 bases and J lost 9 bases. This CDR3 has 13 amino acids.

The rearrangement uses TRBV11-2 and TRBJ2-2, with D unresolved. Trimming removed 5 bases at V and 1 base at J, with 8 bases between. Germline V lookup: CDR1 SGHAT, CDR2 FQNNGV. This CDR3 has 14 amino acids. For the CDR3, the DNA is TGTGCCAGCAGCCCCTCGGGGAACACCGGGGAGCTGTTTTTT. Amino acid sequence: CASSPSGNTGELFF. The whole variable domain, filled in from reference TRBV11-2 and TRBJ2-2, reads EAGVAQSPRYKIIEKRQSVAFWCNPISGHATLYWYQQILGQGPKLLIQFQNNGVVDDSQLPKDRFSAERLKGVDSTLKIQPAKLEDSAVYLCASSPSGNTGELFFGEGSRLTVL.

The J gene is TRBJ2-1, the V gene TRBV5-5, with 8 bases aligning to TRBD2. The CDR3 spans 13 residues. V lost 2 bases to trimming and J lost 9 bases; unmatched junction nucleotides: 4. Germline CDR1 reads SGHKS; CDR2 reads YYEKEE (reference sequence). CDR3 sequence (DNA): TGTGCCAGCAGCTTAGCGGGAGTAAGTGAGCAGTTCTTC. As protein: CASSLAGVSEQFF.

The CDR3 region has the DNA TGTGCCAGTAGTATCCCTACGGCAGGGGATAGCAATCAGCCCCAGCATTTT. Encoded protein: CASSIPTAGDSNQPQHF. This chain connects TRBV19 to TRBJ1-5; perhaps TRBD1 as D (6 bases). V lost 3 bases to trimming and J lost 0 bases, with 15 bases between them. The CDR3 has 17 amino acids. Germline loops: CDR1 LNHDA, CDR2 SQIVND (reference sequence).

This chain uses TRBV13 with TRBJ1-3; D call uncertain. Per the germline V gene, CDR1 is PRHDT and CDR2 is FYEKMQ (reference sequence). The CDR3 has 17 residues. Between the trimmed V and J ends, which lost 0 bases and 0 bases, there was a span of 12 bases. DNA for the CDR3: TGTGCCAGCAGCTTAGGACCGGGAGTAATCTCTGGAAACACCATATATTTT. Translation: CASSLGPGVISGNTIYF.

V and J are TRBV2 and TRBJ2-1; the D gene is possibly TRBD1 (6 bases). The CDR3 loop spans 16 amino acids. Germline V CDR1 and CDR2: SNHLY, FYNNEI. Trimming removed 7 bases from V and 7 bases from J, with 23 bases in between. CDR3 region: CASKAAQYRVSNEQFF. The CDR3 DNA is TGTGCCAGCAAGGCCGCCCAATACAGGGTATCGAATGAGCAGTTCTTC. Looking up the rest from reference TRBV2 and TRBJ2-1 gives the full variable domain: EPEVTQTPSHQVTQMGQEVILRCVPISNHLYFYWYRQILGQKVEFLVSFYNNEISEKSEIFDDQFSVERPDGSNFTLKIRSTKLEDSAMYFCASKAAQYRVSNEQFFGPGTRLTVL.

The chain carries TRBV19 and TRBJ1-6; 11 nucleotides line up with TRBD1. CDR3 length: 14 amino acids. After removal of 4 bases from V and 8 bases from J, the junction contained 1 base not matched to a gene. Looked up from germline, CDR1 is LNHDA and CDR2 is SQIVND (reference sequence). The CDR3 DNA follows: TGTGCCAGTAGTACGGGACAGGGGGATTCACCCCTCCACTTT. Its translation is CASSTGQGDSPLHF.

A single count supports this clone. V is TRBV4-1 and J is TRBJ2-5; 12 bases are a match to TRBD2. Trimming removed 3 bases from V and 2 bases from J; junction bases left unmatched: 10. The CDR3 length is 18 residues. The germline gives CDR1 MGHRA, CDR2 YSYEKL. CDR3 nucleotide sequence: TGCGCCAGCAGCCACCCTACAGGACTAGCGGGAACGCAAGAGACCCAGTACTTC. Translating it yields CASSHPTGLAGTQETQYF.

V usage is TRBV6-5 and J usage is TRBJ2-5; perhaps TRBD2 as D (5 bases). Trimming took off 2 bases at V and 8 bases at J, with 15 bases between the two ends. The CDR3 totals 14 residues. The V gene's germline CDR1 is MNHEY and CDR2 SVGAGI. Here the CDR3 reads CASSYDPSLRTQYF. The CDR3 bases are TGTGCCAGCAGTTACGACCCTAGCCTCCGTACCCAGTACTTC.

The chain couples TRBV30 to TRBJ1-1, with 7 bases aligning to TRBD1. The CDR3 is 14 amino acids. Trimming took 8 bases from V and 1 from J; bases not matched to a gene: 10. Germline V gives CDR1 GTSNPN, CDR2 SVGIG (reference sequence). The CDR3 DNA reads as TGTGCCGGCCGGGACAGCTCATGGAACACTGAAGCTTTCTTT. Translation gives CAGRDSSWNTEAFF.

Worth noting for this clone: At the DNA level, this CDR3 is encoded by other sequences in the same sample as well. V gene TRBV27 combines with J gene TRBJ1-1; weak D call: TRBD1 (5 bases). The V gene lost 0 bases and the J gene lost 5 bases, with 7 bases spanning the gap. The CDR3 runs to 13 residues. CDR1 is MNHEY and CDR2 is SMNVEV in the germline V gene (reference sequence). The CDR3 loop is CASSLSGGTEAFF. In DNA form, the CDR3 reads TGTGCCAGCAGTTTATCGGGGGGTACTGAAGCTTTCTTT.

CDR3 DNA: TGTGCCAGCAGCTTAACACAGGTCGGGGGGATGGAGCTGTTTTTT. It encodes CASSLTQVGGMELFF. The V and J genes are TRBV11-2 and TRBJ2-2; 7 nucleotides align to TRBD2. The V and J ends lost 2 bases and 10 bases, in that order; junction bases with no gene match: 10. There are 15 residues in the CDR3. Looked up from germline, CDR1 is SGHAT and CDR2 is FQNNGV.

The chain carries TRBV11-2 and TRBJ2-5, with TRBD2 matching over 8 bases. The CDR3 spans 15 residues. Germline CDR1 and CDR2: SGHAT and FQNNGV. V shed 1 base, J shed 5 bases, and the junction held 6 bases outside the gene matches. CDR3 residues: CASSLAGGAEETQYF. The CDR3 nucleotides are TGTGCCAGCAGCTTAGCCGGGGGGGCCGAGGAGACCCAGTACTTC. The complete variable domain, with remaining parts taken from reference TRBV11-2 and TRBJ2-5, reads EAGVAQSPRYKIIEKRQSVAFWCNPISGHATLYWYQQILGQGPKLLIQFQNNGVVDDSQLPKDRFSAERLKGVDSTLKIQPAKLEDSAVYLCASSLAGGAEETQYFGPGTRLLVL.

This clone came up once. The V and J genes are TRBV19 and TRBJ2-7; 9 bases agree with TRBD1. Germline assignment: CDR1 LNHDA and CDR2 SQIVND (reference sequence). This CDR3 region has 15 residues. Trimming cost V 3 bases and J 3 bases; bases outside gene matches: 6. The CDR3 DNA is TGTGCCAGTAGTATTTCGACAGGGGGGAGCTACGAGCAGTACTTC. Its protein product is CASSISTGGSYEQYF. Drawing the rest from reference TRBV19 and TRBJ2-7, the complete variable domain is DGGITQSPKYLFRKEGQNVTLSCEQNLNHDAMYWYRQDPGQGLRLIYYSQIVNDFQKGDIAEGYSVSREKKESFPLTVTSAQKNPTAFYLCASSISTGGSYEQYFGPGTRLTVT.

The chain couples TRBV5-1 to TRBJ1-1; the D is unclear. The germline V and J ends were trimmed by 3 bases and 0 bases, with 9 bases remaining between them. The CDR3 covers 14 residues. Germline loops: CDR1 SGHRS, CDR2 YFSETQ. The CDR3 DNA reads TGCGCCAGCAGCTCGGCAGCGGTGAACACTGAAGCTTTCTTT. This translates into CASSSAAVNTEAFF.

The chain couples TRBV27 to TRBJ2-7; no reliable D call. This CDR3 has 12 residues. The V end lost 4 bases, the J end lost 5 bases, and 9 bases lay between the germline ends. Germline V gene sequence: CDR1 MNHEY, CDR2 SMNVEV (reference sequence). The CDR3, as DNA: TGTGCCAGCAGTTCCAACTTAAACGAGCAGTACTTC. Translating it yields CASSSNLNEQYF.

CDR3 DNA sequence: TGTGCCAGCAGCGTAGGGGGGGACGTTGAAGCTTTCTTT. Amino acids: CASSVGGDVEAFF. This chain joins TRBV9 and TRBJ1-1; D might be TRBD1 (5 bases). V was shortened by 0 bases and J by 7 bases, with 10 bases between the two germline ends. Looked up from germline, CDR1 is SGDLS and CDR2 is YYNGEE. The CDR3 totals 13 residues.

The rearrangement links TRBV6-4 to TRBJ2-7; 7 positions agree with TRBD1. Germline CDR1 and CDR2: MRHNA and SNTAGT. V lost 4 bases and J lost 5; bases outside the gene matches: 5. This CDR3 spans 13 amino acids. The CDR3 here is CASSGEGGHEQYF. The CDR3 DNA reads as TGTGCCAGCAGTGGGGAAGGGGGCCACGAGCAGTACTTC.